The sequence of this TCR beta chain was determined in a study of control samples from healthy donors and cancer patients. Data came from immunoSEQ multiplex PCR; TCRdb stores just in-frame clones and leaves some out. Seen here are 150,000 to 200,000 clones, nearly 96% observed once, and the top ten hold just over 1%. Germline CDR1 reads MNHEY; CDR2 reads SMNVEV (reference sequence). This CDR3 comprises 15 residues. The trim removed 5 bases at V and 2 bases at J, leaving 7 bases unmatched. The TCR originated in a woman in her 30s in good health. The sample comprised blood. The chain couples TRBV27 to TRBJ2-7, with 9 bases fitting TRBD1. The CDR3 region is CASSPLRTGAYEQYF. For the CDR3, the DNA is TGTGCCAGCAGTCCCCTTAGGACAGGGGCCTACGAGCAGTACTTC.